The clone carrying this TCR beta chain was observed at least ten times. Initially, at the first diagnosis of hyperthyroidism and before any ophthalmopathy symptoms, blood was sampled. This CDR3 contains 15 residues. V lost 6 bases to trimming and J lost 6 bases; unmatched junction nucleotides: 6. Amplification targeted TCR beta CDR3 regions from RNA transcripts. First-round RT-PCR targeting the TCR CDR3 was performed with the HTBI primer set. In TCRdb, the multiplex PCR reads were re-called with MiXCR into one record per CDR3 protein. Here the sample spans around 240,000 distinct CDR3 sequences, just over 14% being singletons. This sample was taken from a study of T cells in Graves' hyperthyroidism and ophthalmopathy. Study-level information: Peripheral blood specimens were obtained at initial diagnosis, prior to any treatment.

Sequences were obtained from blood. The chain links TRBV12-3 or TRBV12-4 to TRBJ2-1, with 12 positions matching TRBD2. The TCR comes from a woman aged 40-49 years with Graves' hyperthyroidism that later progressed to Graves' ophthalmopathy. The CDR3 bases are TGTGCCAGCAGCCCACTAGCGGGAGGATTCAATGAGCAGTTCTTC. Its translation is CASSPLAGGFNEQFF.